The subject of this entry is one TCR beta chain. There is no known antigen for this receptor. Base qualities are not at hand, and no much larger clone is one base apart. The sample originates from a study of shared clonotypes between healthy human individuals (dated by TCRdb to 2018 to 2020). In the study overall: A few men and a couple of women, aged 18 to 49 years, made up the cohort. Between about 0.9 and 9 billion PBMCs per donor were obtained by leukapheresis. To increase sequencing depth and limit assay-specific biases, TCR repertoire library preparation and sequencing were carried out by different laboratories using diverse techniques. To estimate repertoire size and how much clonotype sharing occurs between individuals, the study deeply sequenced the blood TCR repertoires of roughly 5 healthy adults. The paper's findings and limits, for the study overall: Only blood was sampled, and tissue TCR repertoires likely differ from those in blood. Because the study included only a small number of donors, the genetic and exposure-history diversity represented was limited. Pairwise subsampling led to the expectation that sequencing depth would affect the degree of clonotype sharing among donors.

The donors were healthy, HIV-negative adults with no recently reported acute infections or vaccinations. Only Caucasian adults living in Nashville, Tennessee, USA were represented among the donors. In the unsorted samples, roughly 90 million PBMCs were counted, and genomic DNA was extracted using the QIAamp DNA Blood Mini kit. After blood collection by leukapheresis, PBMCs were isolated using Ficoll-Histopaque density gradient centrifugation and then cryopreserved in the vapor phase of liquid nitrogen. The CDR3 sequence holds 15 residues, the cysteine and phenylalanine included. The read is trimmed to its CDR3 DNA, 45 bases read in frame from base 1. CDR1 and CDR2 (MDHEN, SYDVKM) derive from the germline V gene. The V and J ends are trimmed by 3 bases and 2 bases, leaving 14 bases between them. Using the deep immunoSEQ assay, multiplex PCR amplified TCR CDR3 regions from genomic DNA. Extracted genomic DNA from each cell subset was distributed evenly across all wells of several immunoSEQ 96-well plates, and each plate was treated as a replicate. For unsorted PBMC, around 300 ng of genomic DNA, equivalent to around 30,000 T cell genomes, went into each replicate PCR. Unsorted PBMC genomic DNA was sequenced across ten immunoSEQ deep assay plates. The purified libraries were quantified using a Qubit 3.0 fluorometer, sized with a Bioanalyzer 2100, and then quantified again using the KAPA Library Quantification kit. Each immunoSEQ 96-well plate was sequenced on its own single-read 150-cycle Illumina NextSeq 550 flow cell. Per the original workflow: The immunoSEQ output contained only junctional sequences without quality scores, so filtering could not match that applied to full-length reads. To assign V/J genes and CDR3, sequences were annotated using PyIR, a Python wrapper for IgBLAST v1.9, with IMGT germline references. Reads were removed for weak V/J assignments (E-value above 1e-6), missing CDR3, stop codons, out-of-frame junctions, or ambiguous translated residues. V3J clonotypes were defined as sequences sharing the same inferred V gene, J gene, and CDR3 amino acid sequence. The percentage overlap between two repertoires was calculated by dividing the number of shared unique clonotypes by the size of the smaller repertoire. Richness of each repertoire was evaluated using RTK rarefaction, the Chao1 estimator, and Recon v2.1 estimates of unobserved clonotypes. This immuneACCESS table, as held by TCRdb, lists in-frame sequences with V and J called but not all clones. Of the missing ones, under half trace to an unresolved V gene in checked studies; the others have no known cause. D and trimming come from the DNA, and the V and J calls and clone size come from that table. The sample data list roughly 500,000 clones, and roughly 80% of these were observed just once. Jointly, the top ten make up 10% to 15% of the sample.

The TCR was taken from a woman between 35 and 50 years old in good health. Some clones in this sample may be carry-over from other donors' samples. Recombination connected TRBV28 to TRBJ2-7; the D region possibly corresponds to TRBD2 (5 bases align). What was sequenced was PBMCs. For the CDR3, the sequence is CASSFGRGSTYEQYF. Here is the DNA: TGTGCCAGCAGTTTTGGGCGAGGGAGCACCTACGAGCAGTACTTC. Supplemented by the reference TRBV28 and TRBJ2-7 proteins around the CDR3, the complete variable domain is DVKVTQSSRYLVKRTGEKVFLECVQDMDHENMFWYRQDPGLGLRLIYFSYDVKMKEKGDIPEGYSVSREKKERFSLILESASTNQTSMYLCASSFGRGSTYEQYFGPGTRLTVT.